A selection of T cell receptor beta chains follows, all from one sample in a study of shared clonotypes between healthy human individuals. Sequenced by immunoSEQ multiplex PCR; TCRdb stores in-frame clones only, minus some. The data contain about 1.5 million clones, under 99% of them singletons. What was sequenced was naive CD4+ T cells sorted from blood. The receptors stem from a man younger than 45 in good health. Both conserved end residues are part of each CDR3. The D gene is left open where the match is weak. Some rows have no size entry. The others give once, few or many, or a class for an expanded clone.

TRBV5-4,TRBJ2-7,-,-,CASSPAGWREQYF,TGTGCCAGCAGCCCGGCGGGATGGCGCGAGCAGTACTTC
TRBV19,TRBJ1-2,-,-,CASSIAAGRGYTF,TGTGCCAGTAGTATAGCGGCAGGGCGTGGCTACACCTTC
TRBV11-2,TRBJ2-3,-,TRBD2,CASSFPRGSGIEDTQYF,TGTGCCAGCAGCTTTCCCCGAGGTAGCGGGATCGAAGATACGCAGTATTTT
TRBV29-1,TRBJ2-6,-,TRBD2,CSALRGSGRAGANVLTF,TGCAGCGCCCTCCGAGGCAGCGGGAGAGCTGGGGCCAACGTCCTGACTTTC
TRBV4-1,TRBJ1-1,-,-,CASSQDVTRQAFF,TGCGCCAGCAGCCAAGATGTGACCCGGCAAGCTTTCTTT
TRBV30,TRBJ2-7,-,-,CAYTGSSYEQYF,TGTGCATACACCGGGTCATCCTACGAGCAGTACTTC
TRBV2,TRBJ2-1,-,TRBD2,CARGLAGGSSYNEQFF,TGTGCCAGGGGACTAGCGGGAGGAAGCTCCTACAATGAGCAGTTCTTC
TRBV18,TRBJ2-2,-,TRBD2,CASSPLPGLAGRVTGELFF,TGTGCCAGCTCACCACTCCCGGGACTAGCGGGAAGGGTCACCGGGGAGCTGTTTTTT
TRBV5-1,TRBJ1-1,-,TRBD1,CASSRGTGGMNTEAFF,TGCGCCAGCAGCCGAGGGACAGGGGGCATGAACACTGAAGCTTTCTTT
TRBV6-6,TRBJ2-7,once,-,CASSYRLGLSYEQYF,TGTGCCAGCAGTTACAGGCTGGGCCTCTCCTACGAGCAGTACTTC
TRBV2,TRBJ1-2,-,-,CASIRTDYGYTF,TGTGCCAGCATTCGGACAGATTATGGCTACACCTTC
TRBV27,TRBJ2-1,-,-,CASSPITTGLLYNEQFF,TGTGCCAGCAGCCCCATCACGACGGGACTCCTGTACAATGAGCAGTTCTTC
TRBV18,TRBJ1-2,-,TRBD1,CASSPIPGTEDYGYTF,TGTGCCAGCTCACCTATACCAGGGACAGAAGACTATGGCTACACCTTC
TRBV15,TRBJ2-1,-,TRBD2,CATSRTSGYNEQFF,TGTGCCACCAGCAGGACTAGCGGATACAATGAGCAGTTCTTC
TRBV19,TRBJ1-4,-,-,CASSTVRGSEKLFF,TGTGCCAGTAGTACAGTCAGGGGTTCGGAAAAACTGTTTTTT
TRBV5-5,TRBJ2-3,-,-,CASSIRTPSTDTQYF,TGTGCCAGCAGCATCCGGACCCCTAGCACAGATACGCAGTATTTT
TRBV5-1,TRBJ2-1,-,TRBD2,CASSRGLAANEQFF,TGCGCCAGCAGCCGAGGACTAGCGGCCAATGAGCAGTTCTTC
TRBV11-2,TRBJ2-5,once,-,CASRGGAVQETQYF,TGTGCCAGCAGGGGGGGAGCGGTCCAAGAGACCCAGTACTTC
TRBV11-2,TRBJ2-1,-,-,CASSLEIFLYNEQFF,TGTGCCAGCAGCTTAGAGATTTTTCTCTACAATGAGCAGTTCTTC
TRBV7-2,TRBJ2-7,-,-,CASSPPGYEQYF,TGTGCCAGCAGCCCCCCGGGGTACGAGCAGTACTTC
TRBV6-4,TRBJ2-1,-,TRBD2,CASSVGLAGAAEQFF,TGTGCCAGCAGCGTGGGACTAGCGGGAGCCGCTGAGCAGTTCTTC
TRBV29-1,TRBJ2-5,-,TRBD1,CSVRTGSRQGTQYF,TGCAGCGTGCGGACAGGGTCACGTCAGGGGACCCAGTACTTC
TRBV29-1,TRBJ2-7,-,TRBD2,CSVEVLAGRSYEQYF,TGCAGCGTTGAAGTACTAGCGGGAAGATCCTACGAGCAGTACTTC
TRBV18,TRBJ2-7,-,TRBD2,CASSPGTSGEYEQYF,TGTGCCAGCTCACCAGGGACTAGCGGAGAATACGAGCAGTACTTC
TRBV11-2,TRBJ2-1,once,-,CASSFGQKYNEQFF,TGTGCCAGCAGCTTCGGGCAGAAGTACAATGAGCAGTTCTTC
TRBV7-8,TRBJ2-7,-,TRBD2,CASSEGLAGTYEQYF,TGTGCCAGCAGCGAAGGACTAGCGGGAACCTACGAGCAGTACTTC
TRBV5-1,TRBJ1-3,-,-,CASSFGVSGNTIYF,TGCGCCAGCAGCTTCGGGGTCTCTGGAAACACCATATATTTT
TRBV19,TRBJ1-5,-,-,CASSFRDRRVSNQPQHF,TGTGCCAGTAGTTTCCGGGACCGTAGGGTTAGCAATCAGCCCCAGCATTTT
TRBV28,TRBJ1-4,-,-,CASSPTDFREKLFF,TGTGCCAGCAGTCCCACGGACTTTAGGGAAAAACTGTTTTTT
TRBV5-6,TRBJ2-5,-,-,CASSPVFAETQYF,TGTGCCAGCAGCCCAGTGTTCGCAGAGACCCAGTACTTC
TRBV5-1,TRBJ1-2,-,-,CASSLYSRVNYGYTF,TGCGCCAGCAGCTTGTACTCAAGGGTTAACTATGGCTACACCTTC
TRBV7-6,TRBJ2-1,-,-,CASSLGRYNEQFF,TGTGCCAGCAGCTTAGGGCGTTACAATGAGCAGTTCTTC
TRBV7-8,TRBJ1-5,-,TRBD1,CASSLGQGSNQPQHF,TGTGCCAGCAGCTTAGGACAGGGGAGCAATCAGCCCCAGCATTTT
TRBV5-1,TRBJ2-1,-,-,CASSLRVANSYNEQFF,TGCGCCAGCAGCTTGAGGGTAGCGAACTCCTACAATGAGCAGTTCTTC
TRBV10-3,TRBJ2-1,-,TRBD2,CGTIFLAGEIIGGGEQFF,TGTGGCACCATCTTCCTAGCGGGAGAGATTATAGGGGGGGGTGAGCAGTTCTTC